Listed here is a single TCR beta chain. Clones were sequenced by immunoSEQ multiplex PCR, and TCRdb holds only the in-frame ones, with some missing. Seen here are 100,000 to 120,000 clones, approximately 94% observed once, and the top ten hold 3.8%. The CDR3 is made up of 16 amino acids. Trimming removed 4 bases at V and 0 bases at J, with 14 bases between. Germline V gives CDR1 SGHKS, CDR2 YYEKEE (reference sequence). Before surgery, patients took at least one anti-epileptic drug. This sample is part of a study of brain T cells in children with intractable seizures. The TCR was taken from a boy in the first two years of life with hemimegalencephaly and intractable seizures. The chain carries TRBV5-5 and TRBJ1-3, with D possibly being TRBD1 (5 bases). The sequencing here drew on peripheral blood, taken at surgery. The CDR3 loop is CASSPDPGASGNTIYF. DNA of the CDR3: TGTGCCAGCAGCCCCGACCCCGGGGCCTCTGGAAACACCATATATTTT.